These 10 T cell receptor beta chains were sequenced from one sample in a study of T-cell reconstitution after alpha-beta-depleted transplantation in children. A TCRbeta library incorporating unique molecular identifiers was prepared. TCRdb reprocessed the PCR reads via MiXCR and lists one record per CDR3 protein. The top ten clones hold approximately 34% of a sample with hundreds of thousands of distinct CDR3 sequences, about 8.2% of them seen once. The source material was PBMCs, mostly from graft donor cells, sampled 360 days after TCRalphabeta/CD19-depleted stem cell transplant. The receptor set was obtained from a male patient aged 2-9 years who had a stem cell transplant for acute myeloid leukemia, so the T cells may come from the graft donor.

This clonotype was counted between two and nine times. The CDR3 is CASSFRDFTDTQYF. CDR3 DNA sequence: TGCGCCAGCAGCTTCCGGGACTTCACAGATACGCAGTATTTT. The V call is TRBV5-1, the J call TRBJ2-3; tentative D call: TRBD2 (6 bases). Germline V CDR1 and CDR2: SGHRS, YFSETQ. Trimming took 2 bases from V and 2 from J, leaving 9 bases between them. The CDR3 is 14 amino acids.

V gene TRBV11-1 combines with J gene TRBJ2-4; D is perhaps TRBD1 (6 bases). Germline V CDR1 and CDR2: SGHAT, FQDESV (reference sequence). This CDR3 is built from 12 residues. V gave up 5 bases and J gave up 6 bases, with 8 bases separating them. The CDR3 here is CASSQQGNIQYF. CDR3 sequence (DNA): TGTGCCAGCAGCCAACAGGGAAACATTCAGTACTTC.

This clonotype came up a few times. This chain connects TRBV7-4 to TRBJ2-1, with 9 bases lining up with TRBD2. Losses at the gene ends were 2 bases for V and 0 bases for J; bases not matched to a gene: 5. The germline CDR1 and CDR2 sequences are SGHVT and SQSDAQ. This CDR3 is built from 17 residues. The CDR3 nucleotides are TGTGCCAGCAGCTTACGCGGCGGGGGGGCCTCCTACAATGAGCAGTTCTTC. Residues: CASSLRGGGASYNEQFF.

The table lists this clonotype with a few counts. This sequence joins TRBV5-1 and TRBJ2-2, with D perhaps TRBD1 (5 bases). V lost 1 base and J 5 bases, leaving 12 bases between the germline ends. Germline CDR1 is SGHRS and CDR2 is YFSETQ. The CDR3 has 15 residues. The chain's CDR3 is CASSLIRGETGELFF. The CDR3 DNA sequence: TGCGCCAGCAGCTTGATTAGGGGCGAGACCGGGGAGCTGTTTTTT.

This clonotype was picked up many times. The genes are TRBV4-1 and TRBJ1-1; D is perhaps TRBD1 (5 bases). Trimming shortened V by 8 bases and J by 0 bases, and 7 bases separated the two germline ends. The CDR3 has 12 residues. Germline CDR1 reads MGHRA; CDR2 reads YSYEKL. The DNA for the CDR3 is TGCGCCAGCTTACAGGTGAACACTGAAGCTTTCTTT. Translation gives CASLQVNTEAFF.

This rearrangement joins TRBV5-1 to TRBJ1-2; tentative D call: TRBD1 (5 bases). The CDR3 totals 13 residues. Trimming removed 5 bases from V and 4 bases from J, with 12 bases in between. The germline gives CDR1 SGHRS, CDR2 YFSETQ. CDR3 in amino acids: CASSPPRGYGYTF. As DNA, the CDR3 is TGCGCCAGCAGTCCGCCAAGGGGCTATGGCTACACCTTC.

This chain links TRBV5-1 with TRBJ2-7; D call uncertain. V lost 2 bases and J 4 bases, leaving 19 bases between the germline ends. The germline gives CDR1 SGHRS, CDR2 YFSETQ. This CDR3 contains 16 residues. The CDR3 DNA follows: TGCGCCAGCAGCTTTCTATCAAATTCACTTTATTACGAGCAGTACTTC. It specifies CASSFLSNSLYYEQYF.

The V gene is TRBV12-3 or TRBV12-4, the J gene TRBJ2-7; D is unresolved. This CDR3 spans 12 amino acids. Trimming pared 3 bases from V and 6 bases from J, leaving 9 bases between. The chain's CDR3 is CASSFNPLEQYF. As DNA, the CDR3 is TGTGCCAGCAGTTTTAATCCCCTCGAGCAGTACTTC.

The genes are TRBV25-1 and TRBJ2-1, with D perhaps being TRBD1 or TRBD2 (6 bases each). Germline loops: CDR1 MGHDK, CDR2 SYGVNS. The CDR3 covers 15 residues. V dropped 4 bases and J dropped 0 bases, with 10 bases sitting between them. The CDR3 bases are TGTGCCAGCAGTGCACGGGGGCCCTCCTACAATGAGCAGTTCTTC. Its translation is CASSARGPSYNEQFF.

This clonotype showed up just a few times. This rearrangement joins TRBV7-2 to TRBJ2-5; 8 bases map to TRBD2. Germline CDR1 SGHTA, CDR2 FQGNSA. Trimming cost V 4 bases and J 4 bases; bases outside gene matches: 2. The CDR3 contains 13 residues. CDR3 nucleotide sequence: TGTGCCAGCAGCTACGGGACTAGAGAGACCCAGTACTTC. Translation: CASSYGTRETQYF.